Each of the 27 T cell receptor beta chains below was sequenced from the same sample in a study of T cell repertoires in cytomegalovirus infection. TCRdb re-called the reads with MiXCR, one entry per CDR3 protein. The profile shows about 76,000 distinct CDR3 sequences, 3.5% to 4.5% of them singletons. Sequenced: PBMCs. These receptors were taken from a human donor in good health (CMV status not recorded). Some clones in this sample may be carry-over from other donors' samples.

This clonotype was counted at least ten times. The V call is TRBV5-1, the J call TRBJ2-2, with 10 nucleotides matching TRBD1. This CDR3 is 17 amino acids long. The germline CDR1 and CDR2 sequences are SGHRS and YFSETQ. V was clipped by 4 bases and J by 3 bases; unmatched bases: 9. The DNA of the CDR3 is TGCGCCAGCAGCCCGACGGGACAGGGGATCCACACCGGGGAGCTGTTTTTT. Its translation: CASSPTGQGIHTGELFF.

The sample holds many counts of this clonotype. V gene TRBV28 combines with J gene TRBJ1-1; D call uncertain. V was pared by 3 bases and J by 0 bases, with 8 bases between. The V gene's germline CDR1 is MDHEN and CDR2 SYDVKM. The CDR3 spans 14 residues. CDR3 nucleotide sequence: TGTGCCAGCAGTTTGATTAGGATGAACACTGAAGCTTTCTTT. This gives the protein CASSLIRMNTEAFF.

The table lists this clonotype with many counts. The chain joins TRBV6-1 to TRBJ2-3; D is possibly TRBD1 (7 bases). There are 14 residues in the CDR3. Between the trimmed V and J ends, which lost 5 bases and 5 bases, there was a span of 14 bases. From germline, CDR1 is MNHNS and CDR2 SASEGT. This CDR3 is CASSPTRQGDTQYF. The DNA of the CDR3 is TGTGCCAGCAGTCCGACTAGACAGGGAGATACGCAGTATTTT.

This clonotype was seen ten or more times. The rearrangement links TRBV15 to TRBJ1-5; D is unclear. With 5 bases removed from V and 0 bases from J, the gap between germline ends came to 5 bases. The CDR3 has 13 residues. Germline CDR1 is LNHNV and CDR2 is YYDKDF (reference sequence). CDR3 sequence: CATSPDSNQPQHF. CDR3 DNA sequence: TGTGCCACCAGCCCAGATAGCAATCAGCCCCAGCATTTT.

Ten or more counts support this clonotype. The CDR3 region has the DNA TGTGCCAGCAGCCACAGCGGGGGGCACTCCTACGAGCAGTACTTC. It yields the protein CASSHSGGHSYEQYF. The rearrangement joins TRBV6-5 to TRBJ2-7, with 9 bases matching TRBD2. The CDR3 has 15 amino acids. V shed 6 bases, J shed 0 bases, and the junction held 6 bases outside the gene matches. The germline CDR1 and CDR2 sequences are MNHEY and SVGAGI.

This clonotype was observed at least ten times. V gene TRBV19 combines with J gene TRBJ2-7; a weak D match, TRBD2 (5 bases). This CDR3 is 11 amino acids long. V was clipped by 5 bases and J by 3 bases, with 5 bases between them. CDR1 and CDR2 (germline): LNHDA, SQIVND (reference sequence). CDR3 bases: TGTGCCAGTAGTGAGGGCTACGAGCAGTACTTC. Amino acids: CASSEGYEQYF.

This clonotype appeared many times. The chain links TRBV6-2 or TRBV6-3 to TRBJ1-1; TRBD1 is a possible D gene (5 bases). V lost 5 bases and J 5 bases, leaving 24 bases between the germline ends. CDR3 size: 17 residues. Germline CDR1 reads MNHEY; CDR2 reads SVGEGT. The CDR3 sequence is CASSTNPGHGIGTEAFF. In nucleotides, the CDR3 is TGTGCCAGCAGTACGAATCCCGGACACGGAATCGGGACTGAAGCTTTCTTT.

Many counts were recorded for this clonotype. In DNA form, the CDR3 reads TGTGCCAGCAGCTCCCTGACGGGGGGAGAGACCCAGTACTTC. It encodes CASSSLTGGETQYF. V and J are TRBV7-2 and TRBJ2-5; 7 positions agree with TRBD2. The CDR3 contains 14 residues. V was clipped by 4 bases and J by 4 bases; unmatched bases: 6. The germline gives CDR1 SGHTA, CDR2 FQGNSA.

At least ten counts were recorded for this clonotype. This chain links TRBV10-1 with TRBJ2-1; D is unclear. The CDR3 consists of 15 residues. V dropped 0 bases and J dropped 0 bases, with 6 bases sitting between them. Germline V lookup: CDR1 WNHNN, CDR2 SYGVQD (reference sequence). CDR3 sequence (DNA): TGCGCCAGCAGTGAGTCCCCGAGCTCCTACAATGAGCAGTTCTTC. Its protein product is CASSESPSSYNEQFF.

At least ten counts were recorded for this clonotype. The rearrangement uses TRBV7-9 and TRBJ1-1; 9 bases map to TRBD1. V gave up 5 bases and J gave up 7 bases; unmatched junction bases: 8. Germline V CDR1 and CDR2: SEHNR, FQNEAQ (reference sequence). The CDR3 is made up of 14 amino acids. The CDR3 nucleotides are TGTGCCAGCAGCCCACCGGGACAGGGAAGTGAAGCTTTCTTT. As protein: CASSPPGQGSEAFF.

This clonotype came up a few times. The chain has TRBV7-2 and TRBJ1-2; D might be TRBD1 (5 bases). Looked up from germline, CDR1 is SGHTA and CDR2 is FQGNSA. The CDR3 extends over 12 amino acids. V lost 11 bases to trimming and J lost 3 bases, with 13 bases between them. Written as DNA, the CDR3 is TGTGCCGCGAAGAGACAGTACTATGGCTACACCTTC. Protein product: CAAKRQYYGYTF.

The chain carries TRBV7-2 and TRBJ1-2, with D possibly being TRBD1 (5 bases). The germline V gene encodes CDR1 SGHTA and CDR2 FQGNSA. The CDR3 is made up of 12 amino acids. Trimming took off 1 base at V and 8 bases at J, with 8 bases between the two ends. CDR3 sequence reads: CASSLGQNGYTF. The CDR3 DNA is TGTGCCAGCAGCTTAGGACAGAACGGCTACACCTTC.

This clonotype was counted ten times or more. The chain carries TRBV4-1 and TRBJ1-5; possibly TRBD1 for D (5 bases). Germline V lookup: CDR1 MGHRA, CDR2 YSYEKL. This CDR3 is built from 20 residues. V lost 2 bases and J lost 1, with 24 bases in between. The CDR3 loop is CASSQKVDSPSGISNQPQHF. The CDR3 coding sequence is TGCGCCAGCAGCCAAAAAGTCGACAGCCCTTCGGGTATCAGCAATCAGCCCCAGCATTTT.

This clonotype appeared many times. The chain recombines TRBV28 with TRBJ1-2; D unclear. The CDR3 totals 14 residues. Germline V gene sequence: CDR1 MDHEN, CDR2 SYDVKM. Trimming stripped 5 bases from V and 3 bases from J, with 13 bases between. The CDR3 bases are TGTGCCAGCAGTCCCCCCGAGGACTACTATGGCTACACCTTC. The encoded protein is CASSPPEDYYGYTF.

This clonotype was detected many times. The chain combines TRBV5-1 with TRBJ1-5; 7 bases line up with TRBD1. Germline trimming cut 5 bases from V and 2 bases from J; bases unmatched to any gene: 10. Germline CDR1 reads SGHRS; CDR2 reads YFSETQ. This CDR3 is built from 16 residues. The CDR3 sequence is CASSPSGGGGNQPQHF. CDR3 sequence (DNA): TGCGCCAGCAGTCCCTCGGGAGGGGGCGGCAATCAGCCCCAGCATTTT.

This clonotype occurred many times. The chain has TRBV7-2 and TRBJ1-1; perhaps TRBD1 as D (6 bases). The germline gives CDR1 SGHTA, CDR2 FQGNSA. V was shortened by 5 bases and J by 5 bases, with 12 bases between the two germline ends. The CDR3 is 13 residues long. For the CDR3, the DNA is TGTGCCAGCAGCAAACAGGGAAGGACTGAAGCTTTCTTT. Translating gives CASSKQGRTEAFF.

This clonotype was detected many times. CDR3 DNA sequence: TGTGCCAGCAGTCACTCATTAAGGCCTGAAGCTTTCTTT. Its translation: CASSHSLRPEAFF. The V and J genes are TRBV27 and TRBJ1-1, with D hard to call. The V and J ends lost 5 bases and 6 bases respectively, with 13 bases between them. Germline CDR1 and CDR2: MNHEY and SMNVEV (reference sequence). The CDR3 contains 13 residues.

This clonotype was detected ten times or more. A read error may account for a junction end that differs from germline. This chain joins TRBV5-5 and TRBJ2-7; D is unresolved. Per germline, CDR1 SGHKS and CDR2 YYEKEE (reference sequence). The CDR3 totals 14 residues. The CDR3 protein is CVSSSQSILSEQYF. In DNA, the CDR3 is TGTGTCAGCAGCTCTCAGAGCATTCTATCCGAGCAGTACTTC.

This clonotype was observed at least ten times. The rearrangement joins TRBV12-3 or TRBV12-4 to TRBJ1-4; D unclear. This CDR3 is 15 amino acids long. The V end was cut by 6 bases, the J end by 2 bases, with 13 bases between. The CDR3 is CASRGRLGTNEKLFF. CDR3 DNA: TGTGCCAGCAGGGGCAGACTCGGGACTAATGAAAAACTGTTTTTT.

In this sample, this clonotype turned up many times. This chain connects TRBV15 to TRBJ1-1; D uncertain. Germline CDR1 is LNHNV and CDR2 is YYDKDF (reference sequence). CDR3 length equals 17 residues. Deletions cut 4 bases from V and 2 bases from J, with 20 bases between. For the CDR3, the DNA is TGTGCCACCAGCACTTTACCGGGAGCTCGAAGAAACACTGAAGCTTTCTTT. Encoded protein: CATSTLPGARRNTEAFF.

This clonotype has ten or more counts. This sequence joins TRBV19 and TRBJ2-2; no clear D. Trimming took off 6 bases at V and 1 base at J, with 9 bases between the two ends. The CDR3 covers 14 residues. Germline CDR1 LNHDA, CDR2 SQIVND (reference sequence). The CDR3, as DNA: TGTGCCAGTAGCCCCTGGGAGAACACCGGGGAGCTGTTTTTT. This codes for CASSPWENTGELFF.

This clonotype was observed many times. The junction does not match germline at one end; this may be a read error. The chain is built from TRBV10-3 and TRBJ2-1, with D tentatively TRBD1 (6 bases). This CDR3 comprises 13 residues. Germline CDR1 is ENHRY and CDR2 is SYGVKD. The CDR3 protein is CAISEPGTPSRLF. The CDR3 coding sequence is TGTGCCATCAGTGAGCCCGGGACACCCTCTAGGCTCTTC.

This clonotype was detected many times. V usage is TRBV2 and J usage is TRBJ1-5; TRBD1 might be the D (6 bases). The germline V and J ends were trimmed by 7 bases and 7 bases, with 17 bases remaining between them. CDR1 and CDR2 (germline): SNHLY, FYNNEI. The CDR3 consists of 14 residues. CDR3 sequence reads: CASTRGGAGQPQHF. The CDR3 DNA reads TGTGCCAGCACTCGGGGGGGGGCCGGGCAGCCCCAGCATTTT. Combining the CDR3 with reference TRBV2 and TRBJ1-5 gives the whole variable domain EPEVTQTPSHQVTQMGQEVILRCVPISNHLYFYWYRQILGQKVEFLVSFYNNEISEKSEIFDDQFSVERPDGSNFTLKIRSTKLEDSAMYFCASTRGGAGQPQHFGDGTRLSIL.

This clonotype was seen at least ten times. The gene calls are TRBV20-1 and TRBJ2-7; no clear D gene. CDR1 is DFQATT and CDR2 is SNEGSKA in the germline V gene (reference sequence). The CDR3 runs 14 residues. Trimming removed 7 bases at V and 5 bases at J, with 21 bases between. CDR3 sequence reads: CSVDPSVSVDEQYF. In DNA form, the CDR3 reads TGCAGTGTTGATCCGTCTGTATCGGTTGACGAGCAGTACTTC.

In its sample, this clonotype was seen many times. This chain links TRBV12-5 with TRBJ1-1; 9 nucleotides match TRBD1. The germline V gene has CDR1 LGHNT and CDR2 FRNRAP. This CDR3 region has 14 residues. Trimming at V came to 6 bases and at J to 4 bases, leaving 6 bases not matched to a gene. This CDR3 reads CASGGTGLGTEAFF. The DNA for the CDR3 is TGTGCTAGTGGAGGGACAGGGCTTGGCACTGAAGCTTTCTTT.

With respect to this clonotype: This may stem from a read error, because a much larger clone lies one nucleotide away. The gene calls are TRBV19 and TRBJ1-2; D unclear. Germline CDR1 is LNHDA and CDR2 is SQIVND (reference sequence). Trimming cost V 9 bases and J 8 bases, with 13 bases left between them. CDR3 size: 11 residues. In nucleotides, the CDR3 is TGTGCCAGCCTGCCCTTGGGCGGCTACACCTTC. Translation: CASLPLGGYTF.

The table lists this clonotype with many counts. V gene TRBV4-1 combines with J gene TRBJ1-2; D ambiguous. In germline, CDR1 is MGHRA, CDR2 YSYEKL. This CDR3 is 15 amino acids long. V lost 3 bases and J 4 bases, leaving 15 bases between the germline ends. CDR3 bases: TGCGCCAGCAGCCATATTCACCCGGACGGCTATGGCTACACCTTC. As protein: CASSHIHPDGYGYTF.